A selection of T cell receptor beta chains follows, all from one sample in a study of PD-L1 blockade in urothelial cancer. Assay: immunoSEQ multiplex PCR; the TCRdb copy retains only in-frame clones and omits some. The repertoire consists of 70,000 to 90,000 clones, with more than 75% occurring once and the leading ten covering more than 8%. This specimen consisted of PBMCs, obtained around atezolizumab (anti-PD-L1) treatment. Receptors were obtained from a man aged 65 to 79 with urothelial cancer. The CDR3 runs from the conserved cysteine through the conserved F or W. D genes are given only for firm matches. Clone size is given for some rows only: seen once, a few or many times, or a class if the clone is expanded.

TRBJ1-2	once	TRBD1	TRBV6-5	CASSYAGDRKGYTF	TGTGCCAGCAGTTACGCCGGGGACAGAAAAGGCTACACCTTC
TRBJ1-3	NA	NA	TRBV5-4	CASSSGQRSVGNTIYF	TGTGCCAGCAGCTCCGGACAGCGCTCGGTTGGAAACACCATATATTTT
TRBJ2-3	once	TRBD2	TRBV11-1	CASRWSGKRSDTQYF	TGTGCCAGCAGATGGAGCGGGAAAAGGTCAGATACGCAGTATTTT
TRBJ1-2	NA	NA	TRBV5-4	CASSRPRSNDYGYTF	TGTGCCAGCAGCCGCCCCCGGTCTAATGACTATGGCTACACCTTC
TRBJ1-1	NA	TRBD1	TRBV9	CASSVQGGANTEAFF	TGTGCCAGCAGCGTGCAGGGGGGCGCGAACACTGAAGCTTTCTTT
TRBJ2-1	NA	NA	TRBV7-3	CASSFDSLSSYNEQFF	TGTGCCAGCAGCTTTGACAGTTTGAGCTCCTACAATGAGCAGTTCTTC
TRBJ2-6	NA	NA	TRBV6-4	CASRDKRLLPRPGANVLTF	TGTGCCAGCAGAGACAAGAGGCTCCTTCCTCGGCCTGGGGCCAACGTCCTGACTTTC
TRBJ1-1	NA	NA	TRBV5-4	CASSLQGGFENTEAFF	TGTGCCAGCAGCTTGCAAGGCGGCTTTGAGAACACTGAAGCTTTCTTT
TRBJ2-1	NA	TRBD1	TRBV5-5	CASSSGTAPSYNEQFF	TGTGCCAGCAGCTCCGGGACAGCTCCTTCCTACAATGAGCAGTTCTTC
TRBJ1-1	NA	NA	TRBV18	CASSGTAGYLDTEAFF	TGTGCCAGCTCAGGGACTGCTGGCTACCTGGACACTGAAGCTTTCTTT
TRBJ1-2	NA	NA	TRBV7-9	CASSLDSLNIDTF	TGTGCCAGCAGCTTGGACAGTTTAAATATTGACACCTTC
TRBJ2-7	NA	NA	TRBV14	CASSQGLAHYEQYF	TGTGCCAGCAGCCAAGGGCTAGCGCACTACGAGCAGTACTTC
TRBJ2-3	NA	TRBD2	TRBV9	CASSVVDGRAFTDTQYF	TGTGCCAGCAGCGTAGTAGACGGGAGGGCCTTCACAGATACGCAGTATTTT
TRBJ2-2	few	TRBD2	TRBV27	CASSNPGLAATRELFF	TGTGCCAGCAGTAACCCGGGACTAGCGGCCACCAGGGAGCTGTTTTTT
TRBJ1-2	NA	NA	TRBV6-1	CASSVRGGRIGGYTF	TGTGCCAGCAGTGTCCGGGGGGGCCGAATAGGTGGCTACACCTTC
TRBJ1-1	NA	TRBD1	TRBV10-3	CAIRRTGDTEAFF	TGTGCCATCAGACGGACAGGGGACACTGAAGCTTTCTTT
TRBJ2-7	NA	NA	TRBV5-1	CASSITAGSVFVEQYF	TGCGCCAGCAGCATCACCGCCGGGAGCGTGTTCGTTGAGCAGTACTTC
TRBJ1-1	few	NA	TRBV10-2	CASRGGNTEAFF	TGCGCCAGCCGAGGGGGGAACACTGAAGCTTTCTTT
TRBJ1-1	few	TRBD1	TRBV7-2	CASSSTGFNTEAFF	TGTGCCAGCAGCTCGACAGGGTTCAACACTGAAGCTTTCTTT
TRBJ2-2	NA	NA	TRBV7-2	CASSLAAPSNTGELFF	TGTGCCAGCAGCTTAGCGGCCCCCTCGAACACCGGGGAGCTGTTTTTT
TRBJ2-2	NA	TRBD1	TRBV19	CASSVGQGGGELFF	TGTGCCAGTAGTGTCGGACAGGGAGGAGGGGAGCTGTTTTTT
TRBJ1-1	NA	NA	TRBV6-6	CASSYSQMGEAFF	TGTGCCAGCAGTTACTCCCAAATGGGCGAAGCTTTCTTT
TRBJ1-2	NA	NA	TRBV5-1	CASSAAAYGYTF	TGCGCCAGCAGCGCGGCAGCTTATGGCTACACCTTC
TRBJ2-7	NA	TRBD1	TRBV5-5	CASSTTPGGSYEQYF	TGTGCCAGCAGCACGACTCCAGGGGGCTCCTACGAGCAGTACTTC
TRBJ1-6	NA	NA	TRBV18	CASSASSQYTQNSPLHF	TGTGCCAGCTCAGCAAGTTCACAGTATACGCAAAATTCACCCCTCCACTTT
TRBJ1-5	NA	NA	TRBV19	CASSTRGGSYSNQPQHF	TGTGCCAGTAGTACCCGGGGGGGATCCTATAGCAATCAGCCCCAGCATTTT
TRBJ1-3	NA	NA	TRBV5-1	CASSWDYYSGNTIYF	TGCGCCAGCAGCTGGGACTACTACTCTGGAAACACCATATATTTT
TRBJ1-1	NA	NA	TRBV29-1	CSVEGQVNTEAFF	TGCAGCGTTGAAGGGCAGGTGAACACTGAAGCTTTCTTT
TRBJ2-1	NA	TRBD1	TRBV7-2	CASSRQGVDNEQFF	TGTGCCAGCAGCCGACAGGGGGTAGACAATGAGCAGTTCTTC
TRBJ1-1	NA	NA	TRBV19	CASSIGGQNTEAFF	TGTGCCAGTAGTATAGGAGGACAGAACACTGAAGCTTTCTTT
TRBJ1-3	NA	NA	TRBV5-6	CASSLGPTGNTIYF	TGTGCCAGCAGCTTGGGGCCAACTGGAAACACCATATATTTT
TRBJ2-7	NA	NA	TRBV29-1	CSVLRAYEQYF	TGCAGCGTTCTGCGGGCCTACGAGCAGTACTTC
TRBJ2-3	NA	TRBD2	TRBV5-4	CASSPAGGGETDTQYF	TGTGCCAGCAGCCCCGCGGGAGGGGGTGAGACAGATACGCAGTATTTT
TRBJ2-1	NA	TRBD1	TRBV5-4	CASSIRDRGRNEQFF	TGTGCCAGCAGCATTAGGGACAGGGGAAGGAATGAGCAGTTCTTC
TRBJ1-6	NA	NA	TRBV9	CASSREGRTDNSPLHF	TGTGCCAGCAGCAGAGAGGGAAGGACGGATAATTCACCCCTCCACTTT
TRBJ2-5	NA	TRBD1	TRBV7-7	CASSFGQGETQYF	TGTGCTAGCAGCTTTGGACAGGGAGAGACCCAGTACTTC